The entry below describes one T cell receptor beta chain. The antigen is not known. This specimen comes from a study of OX40 agonist ivuxolimab in advanced cancers. Findings and limits, study-wide: Also present in some nonresponders was a low level of normalized T-cell clonal expansion. Partly responding patients at 0.1-3.0 mg/kg showed some of the smallest clonal expansion.

Trimming stripped 4 bases from V and 1 base from J, with 12 bases between. The germline gives CDR1 SGHNT, CDR2 YYREEE (reference sequence). The CDR3 is made up of 15 amino acids. Assay used: immunoSEQ multiplex PCR; TCRdb lists only in-frame clones, some missing. Among about 84,000 clones listed, more than 70% were seen once. The J gene is TRBJ2-4, the V gene TRBV5-4; TRBD1 is a possible D gene (5 bases). This TCR was sampled from an adult with an advanced solid tumor such as melanoma, head and neck, liver or kidney cancer. The source was CD4+ or CD8+ T cells sorted from blood, collected in a trial of the OX40 agonist ivuxolimab. CDR3 coding DNA: TGTGCCAGCAGCCTGCGGACAACCGCCAAAAACATTCAGTACTTC. Its translation: CASSLRTTAKNIQYF.